This TCR beta chain originates from a study of blood T cell repertoires in COVID-19. Generated by immunoSEQ multiplex PCR, the TCRdb table keeps only in-frame clones and is missing some. The sample carries under 450,000 clones, 86% recorded once. The sample consisted of peripheral blood. This clonotype was sampled from a woman aged 60-70 years with COVID-19, enrolled during active disease.

This CDR3 reads CASSLEPRSYNEQFF. The CDR3 DNA sequence: TGTGCCAGCAGCTTAGAACCGAGGTCCTACAATGAGCAGTTCTTC. The V call is TRBV11-2, the J call TRBJ2-1; the D is unclear. Germline assignment: CDR1 SGHAT and CDR2 FQNNGV. Trimming removed 0 bases from V and 1 base from J, with 7 bases in between. CDR3 size: 15 residues.